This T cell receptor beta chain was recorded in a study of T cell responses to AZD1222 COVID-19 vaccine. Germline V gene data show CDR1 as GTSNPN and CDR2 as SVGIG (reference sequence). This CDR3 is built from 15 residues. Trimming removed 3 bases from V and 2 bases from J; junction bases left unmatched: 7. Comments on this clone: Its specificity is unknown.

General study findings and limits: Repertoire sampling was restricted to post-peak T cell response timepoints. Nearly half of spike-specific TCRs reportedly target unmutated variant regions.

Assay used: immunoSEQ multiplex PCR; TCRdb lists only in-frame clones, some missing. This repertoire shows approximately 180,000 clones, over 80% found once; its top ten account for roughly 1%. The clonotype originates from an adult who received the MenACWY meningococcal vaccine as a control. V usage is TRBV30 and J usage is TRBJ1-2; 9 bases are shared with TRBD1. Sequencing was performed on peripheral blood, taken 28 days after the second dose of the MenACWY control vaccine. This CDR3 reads CAWSAGTGNNYGYTF. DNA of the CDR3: TGTGCCTGGAGCGCAGGGACAGGGAACAACTATGGCTACACCTTC.